This T cell receptor (beta chain) was identified in a study of neurological immune-mediated disorders (dated by TCRdb to the late 2010s). Notes on the research overall: Among the approximately 34 multiple sclerosis patients, relapsing-remitting MS was present in some 31 and secondary progressive MS was present in 3. Peripheral blood TCR-beta repertoires from patients with HTLV-I-associated myelopathy (HAM/TSP), patients with multiple sclerosis, and healthy controls were compared in the study using UMI-based sequencing. Alongside PBMC samples, the set of more than 80 TCR-beta libraries contained longitudinal samples, technical triplicates, and paired CD4+ and CD8+ T-cell subsets that had been sorted. Of the 60 to 70 subjects in the cohort, around 15 were HAM/TSP patients, some 34 were multiple sclerosis patients, and 20 were healthy controls.

cDNA synthesis used template-switch 5'RACE with a primer carrying a 10-nucleotide random unique molecular identifier tagging each TCR transcript. Each sequencing run produced over 200 million TCR-beta sequences covering 15-18 subjects. The RNeasy kit was used for extraction of total RNA. The KAPA Real-time Library Amplification kit was used to amplify TCR-beta VDJ regions with primers targeting the TCR constant region and the 5'RACE anchor. Sample indexes and Illumina adaptors were added in a first PCR, after which library yield was increased in a second PCR. The roughly 650 bp TCR product was size-selected on a 2% E-gel SizeSelection system after Ampure bead purification. Before pooling, library quality was assessed on a Bioanalyzer, concentration was determined with Qubit, and library quantification was performed with the Kapa Library Quantification kit. Paired-end 2 x 150 bp sequencing of the libraries was performed on an Illumina HiSeq 2500. To increase sequence diversity, roughly 25-31% phiX was spiked into each library pool. The source study handled its data this way. The quality-filtered reads were processed with the UMI-based MiGEC pipeline, whose error correction step removed more than 80% of the raw TCR sequences. VDJ genes were aligned to IMGT germline references, and each clonotype was defined by a unique CDR3 amino acid sequence together with V-J genes. Clonal expansion, Shannon diversity and CDR3 relatedness (CalcPairwiseDistances, ClusterSamples) were evaluated with VDJtools, and phylogenetic trees were built with CLCbio workbench. Expanded clones were defined as having at least 8 unique UMIs, based on coefficient-of-variation modelling across technical triplicates. The raw public reads went through TCRdb reprocessing: fastp at Q25, MiXCR clone calling, in-frame beta chains kept. Rows matching on CDR3 protein sequence are summarized as one entry with the most common DNA and genes. These V and J calls derive from TCRdb rather than the authors' analysis. The sample contains approximately 66,000 distinct CDR3 sequences, almost 3.5% of them found a single time. Around 3.6% of the sample goes to the ten largest clones.

The V end loses 5 bases and the J end loses 2 bases, and a stretch of 12 bases separates them. The CDR3, from cysteine to phenylalanine, totals 15 residues. Only the CDR3 DNA is retained, 45 bases long and in frame from the first base. Taken from the germline V gene, the CDR1 and CDR2 loops are SGHAT and FQNNGV. In the case of this clonotype: What antigen it recognizes has not been identified. One base away there is no much larger clone; base qualities are not given.

For unsorted PBMC libraries, 2 million PBMCs were used after storage in RNAlater at -80 degrees C until RNA extraction. The multiple sclerosis patients were enrolled in a US clinical protocol that evaluated disease progression with magnetic resonance imaging. Peripheral blood was subjected to Ficoll-Hypaque density gradient centrifugation to isolate PBMCs, which were then cryopreserved in liquid nitrogen. Study-wide findings and limitations: The MS cluster showed no association with clinical or MRI features, and the authors stated that larger cohorts are needed. TCR clonal expansion was greatest in HAM/TSP patients and smallest in MS patients, who ranked below even healthy controls. In a phylogenetic analysis, the repertoires of 18 out of 34 MS patients fell into a single cluster of related CDR3 sequences, pointing to a possible signature at the repertoire level. Across subjects, expanded clones never shared an identical CDR3 amino acid sequence, which suggests that the TCR-beta repertoires in every group were private.

The chain links TRBV11-2 with TRBJ1-4; the D gene is unclear. Specimen: PBMCs. This sequence was found in a man in his forties with multiple sclerosis. The nucleotide sequence is TGTGCCAGCAGCCTACTAGGGATGACTAATGAAAAACTGTTTTTT. It translates to CASSLLGMTNEKLFF.